The T cell receptor beta chain under discussion was sequenced for a study of CD8 T cells in ankylosing spondylitis. Study conclusions and caveats: Disease-associated clones were reportedly significantly overrepresented in matched ankylosing spondylitis synovial fluid. For ankylosing spondylitis blood, a TCR beta motif of fewer than 10 highly homologous variants appeared characteristic. There were earlier reports of some motif variants in reactive arthritis synovial fluid and blood. A CD8+ phenotype characterized the disease-linked clones, which were relatively rare in peripheral blood.

A quantitative 5'-RACE method, one with molecular barcodes, was used to make TCR beta libraries. From the 5' RACE reads, TCRdb called clonotypes with MiXCR, one entry per CDR3 protein. Of hundreds of thousands of distinct CDR3 sequences in the sample, roughly 12% are singletons; the top ten hold roughly 0.51%. This clonotype was detected only a few times. Its specificity is unknown. The CDR3 covers 14 residues. CDR1 and CDR2 (germline): MNHNS, SASEGT. V was clipped by 6 bases and J by 9 bases, with 15 bases between them. Input material: blood, either unsorted or a sorted T cell fraction (not recorded which). This clonotype originated in a male donor with ankylosing spondylitis. The chain uses TRBV6-1 and TRBJ1-6, with D possibly matching TRBD1 (6 bases). The CDR3 nucleotides are TGTGCCAGCAGATGGGCAGGGGAAGCTTCACCCCTCCACTTT. This codes for CASRWAGEASPLHF.